This section outlines one T cell receptor beta chain sequence together with its context. Its antigen remains unknown. The data were obtained in a study of beta chain features in type 1 diabetes. Study observations and caveats: For Type 1 diabetes patients, all four CD4+ subsets carried TCRB CDR3s that were moderately but significantly shorter.

The authors reverse transcribed all of the isolated RNA, so sequencing captured expressed TCRB transcripts. Here immunoSEQ multiplex PCR was the method, and the copy in TCRdb shows in-frame clones only, minus some. The sample lists around 400,000 clones, over 9.5% occurring once. V was trimmed by 0 bases and J by 2 bases, leaving 14 bases between them. The CDR3 has 15 amino acids. The germline gives CDR1 GTSNPN, CDR2 SVGIG (reference sequence). Sequenced: naive CD4+ T cells from blood. This TCR derives from a young man in good health. This chain connects TRBV30 to TRBJ2-7; no reliable D call. The CDR3 coding sequence is TGTGCCTGGAGTGTACTCCCAGGCCTCGCCTACGAGCAGTACTTC. Translating gives CAWSVLPGLAYEQYF.